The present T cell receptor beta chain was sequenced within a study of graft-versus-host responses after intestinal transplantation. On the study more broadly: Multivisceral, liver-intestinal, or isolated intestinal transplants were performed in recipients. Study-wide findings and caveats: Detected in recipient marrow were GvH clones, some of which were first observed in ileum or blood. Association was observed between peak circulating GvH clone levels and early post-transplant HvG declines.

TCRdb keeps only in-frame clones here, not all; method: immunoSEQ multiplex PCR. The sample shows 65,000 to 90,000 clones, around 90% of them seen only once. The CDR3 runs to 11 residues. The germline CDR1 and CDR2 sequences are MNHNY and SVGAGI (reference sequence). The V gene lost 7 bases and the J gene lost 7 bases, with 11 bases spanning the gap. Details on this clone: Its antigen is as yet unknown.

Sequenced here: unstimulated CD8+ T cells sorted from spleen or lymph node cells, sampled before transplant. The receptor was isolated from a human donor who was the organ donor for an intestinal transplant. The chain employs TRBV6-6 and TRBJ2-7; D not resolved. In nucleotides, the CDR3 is TGTGCCAGCACCGCACACGGGGAGCAGTACTTC. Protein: CASTAHGEQYF.